This T cell receptor beta chain was found in a study of shared clonotypes between healthy human individuals. Here immunoSEQ multiplex PCR was the method, and the copy in TCRdb shows in-frame clones only, minus some. Here the sample spans approximately 1,500,000 clones, around 98% being singletons. Trimming pared 7 bases from V and 4 bases from J, leaving 2 bases between. Germline CDR1 and CDR2: SNHLY and FYNNEI. The CDR3 spans 10 residues. The chain carries TRBV2 and TRBJ2-1; D remains ambiguous. The sequencing input was naive CD4+ T cells sorted from blood. Subset reported: CD45RA+ positively selected. The clonotype was recovered from a man between 25 and 39 years old in good health. The CDR3 region has the DNA TGTGCCAGCAAGTACAATGAGCAGTTCTTC. It is translated as CASKYNEQFF.